Below are 27 T cell receptor beta chains sequenced from a single sample in a study of T cells in Graves' hyperthyroidism and ophthalmopathy. The source material, RNA transcripts, was used to amplify TCR beta CDR3 regions. In the first-round RT-PCR of the TCR CDR3, the HTBI primer set was used. TCRdb called the multiplex PCR reads again in MiXCR, with one record for every CDR3 protein. The data show about 570,000 distinct CDR3 sequences, approximately 44% seen once. Input material: peripheral blood or thyroid tissue (not recorded which). These TCRs come from an adult woman with Graves' disease, either hyperthyroidism or ophthalmopathy (not recorded which).

V usage is TRBV29-1 and J usage is TRBJ1-1; D is undetermined. Trimming removed 4 bases at V and 2 bases at J, with 17 bases between. The germline CDR1 and CDR2 sequences are SQVTM and ANQGSEA. The CDR3 runs to 15 residues. CDR3 coding DNA: TGCAGCGTTGGTGGTCTCGGGGTTGTCAACACTGAAGCTTTCTTT. It is translated as CSVGGLGVVNTEAFF.

This clonotype was seen many times. The J gene is TRBJ2-7, the V gene TRBV7-6; 16 bases are shared with TRBD2. V was pared by 5 bases and J by 3 bases, with 7 bases of the junction left unmatched. This CDR3 is built from 17 residues. CDR1 is SGHVS, CDR2 FNYEAQ, per germline. The CDR3 DNA reads TGTGCCAGCAGCCCTGGGACTAGCGGGAGGGCCCGCTACGAGCAGTACTTC. It is translated as CASSPGTSGRARYEQYF.

The rearrangement joins TRBV15 to TRBJ2-2; the match to TRBD1 covers 8 bases. The CDR3 totals 16 residues. V shed 3 bases and J 5 bases; nucleotides not matched to a gene: 8. Looked up from germline, CDR1 is LNHNV and CDR2 is YYDKDF (reference sequence). The CDR3 reads CATSRVWGQATGELFF. Written as DNA, the CDR3 is TGTGCCACCAGCAGGGTATGGGGACAGGCTACCGGGGAGCTGTTTTTT. The full variable domain, completed using reference TRBV15 and TRBJ2-2, is DAMVIQNPRYQVTQFGKPVTLSCSQTLNHNVMYWYQQKSSQAPKLLFHYYDKDFNNEADTPDNFQSRRPNTSFCFLDIRSPGLGDTAMYLCATSRVWGQATGELFFGEGSRLTVL.

Ten or more counts support this clonotype. V is TRBV10-1 and J is TRBJ2-7; D not resolved. Germline CDR1 and CDR2: WNHNN and SYGVQD (reference sequence). The CDR3 loop spans 9 amino acids. The V end was cut by 7 bases, the J end by 6 bases, with 4 bases between. CDR3 residues: CASKSEQYF. The DNA for the CDR3 is TGCGCCAGCAAATCCGAGCAGTACTTC.

This clonotype was detected many times. CDR3 bases: TGTGCCAGCAGCCCCGCACTGACGGATCAGCCCCAGCATTTT. Translation gives CASSPALTDQPQHF. The rearrangement joins TRBV2 to TRBJ1-5, with D unclear. The CDR3 covers 14 residues. The V end was cut by 6 bases, the J end by 5 bases, with 14 bases between. Germline V gene data show CDR1 as SNHLY and CDR2 as FYNNEI.

The rearrangement joins TRBV10-3 to TRBJ2-7, with a tentative D call TRBD2 (6 bases). The germline V gene encodes CDR1 ENHRY and CDR2 SYGVKD. This CDR3 is 12 amino acids long. Trimming stripped 9 bases from V and 4 bases from J, with 13 bases between. This CDR3 is CAIQTGTYEQYF. CDR3 bases: TGTGCCATTCAGACCGGGACTTACGAGCAGTACTTC.

This clonotype has at least ten counts. The chain employs TRBV7-9 and TRBJ2-7, with D possibly called TRBD1 or TRBD2 (5 bases each). In germline, CDR1 is SEHNR, CDR2 FQNEAQ (reference sequence). This CDR3 is 14 amino acids long. Trimming removed 5 bases at V and 6 bases at J, with 17 bases between. In nucleotides, the CDR3 is TGTGCCAGCAGCCCGGGACGAACCGGTTCCGAGCAGTACTTC. The encoded protein is CASSPGRTGSEQYF.

This clonotype was picked up many times. The chain has TRBV10-3 and TRBJ1-5; D is ambiguous. The germline V gene encodes CDR1 ENHRY and CDR2 SYGVKD. The V end was cut by 0 bases, the J end by 5 bases, with 11 bases between. The CDR3 loop spans 15 amino acids. CDR3 sequence: CAISESPFRYQPQHF. The CDR3 DNA is TGTGCCATCAGTGAGTCTCCTTTTAGGTATCAGCCCCAGCATTTT.

This clonotype was observed a handful of times. The V gene is TRBV28, the J gene TRBJ1-1, with D possibly matching TRBD1 (5 bases). V was cut by 6 bases and J by 3 bases, with 17 bases left in between. This CDR3 spans 15 amino acids. Germline V gene data show CDR1 as MDHEN and CDR2 as SYDVKM. CDR3 sequence reads: CASRAAGGPHTEAFF. The CDR3 DNA reads TGTGCCAGCAGGGCCGCGGGGGGACCTCACACTGAAGCTTTCTTT.

The chain links TRBV10-2 to TRBJ2-2; 11 nucleotides align to TRBD2. This CDR3 comprises 15 residues. CDR1 and CDR2 from the germline V gene are WSHSY and SAAADI. V was pared by 10 bases and J by 1 base, with 5 bases of the junction left unmatched. CDR3 loop: CATSGTSGNTGELFF. CDR3 nucleotide sequence: TGCGCCACCTCCGGGACTAGCGGGAACACCGGGGAGCTGTTTTTT.

This clonotype has at least ten counts. V is TRBV11-1 and J is TRBJ2-7, with D maybe TRBD2 (6 bases). This CDR3 comprises 13 residues. Per the germline V gene, CDR1 is SGHAT and CDR2 is FQDESV (reference sequence). The V gene lost 7 bases and the J gene lost 6 bases, with 16 bases spanning the gap. CDR3 DNA sequence: TGTGCCAGCACAGCTCGAGGCGGGATCGAGCAGTACTTC. It encodes CASTARGGIEQYF. The full variable domain, rest sourced from reference TRBV11-1 and TRBJ2-7, is EAEVAQSPRYKITEKSQAVAFWCDPISGHATLYWYRQILGQGPELLVQFQDESVVDDSQLPKDRFSAERLKGVDSTLKIQPAELGDSAMYLCASTARGGIEQYFGPGTRLTVT.

This clonotype was detected a few times. An end of the junction does not agree with germline; a read error may underlie this. V and J are TRBV29-1 and TRBJ1-1; D remains unclear. From germline, CDR1 is SQVTM and CDR2 ANQGSEA. The CDR3 runs 13 residues. This chain's CDR3 is CSVVPQPNTEAFF. DNA of the CDR3: TGCAGCGTTGTCCCCCAACCGAACACTGAGGCTTTCTTT. Combining the CDR3 with reference TRBV29-1 and TRBJ1-1 gives the whole variable domain SAVISQKPSRDICQRGTSLTIQCQVDSQVTMMFWYRQQPGQSLTLIATANQGSEATYESGFVIDKFPISRPNLTFSTLTVSNMSPEDSSIYLCSVVPQPNTEAFFGQGTRLTVV.

The chain links TRBV7-3 to TRBJ2-5; D is uncertain. The CDR3 is made up of 13 amino acids. Germline CDR1 is SGHTA and CDR2 is FQGTGA. The V gene lost 5 bases and the J gene lost 4 bases, with 11 bases spanning the gap. The CDR3 coding sequence is TGTGCCAGCAGCGCCGACCTACCAGAGACCCAGTACTTC. The encoded protein is CASSADLPETQYF.

This clonotype was picked up a small number of times. The rearrangement links TRBV9 to TRBJ1-6; D unresolved. Germline V gene data show CDR1 as SGDLS and CDR2 as YYNGEE. The CDR3 runs 15 residues. With 0 bases removed from V and 7 bases from J, the gap between germline ends came to 11 bases. This CDR3 reads CASSVEGRPNSPLHF. As DNA, the CDR3 is TGTGCCAGCAGCGTAGAGGGCAGACCGAATTCACCCCTCCACTTT.

This clonotype was counted a few times. The V and J genes are TRBV4-1 and TRBJ1-1; a possible D gene is TRBD1 (5 bases). Germline V gene lookup returns CDR1 MGHRA and CDR2 YSYEKL. This CDR3 comprises 16 residues. The V end lost 1 base, the J end lost 1 base, and 13 bases lay between the germline ends. CDR3 DNA sequence: TGCGCCAGCAGCCAAGGGCCAGAGGGGTCGAACACTGAAGCTTTCTTT. Translated: CASSQGPEGSNTEAFF.

The rearrangement links TRBV7-3 to TRBJ1-2; D is ambiguous. V was cut by 1 base and J by 8 bases, with 14 bases left in between. Per the germline V gene, CDR1 is SGHTA and CDR2 is FQGTGA. The CDR3 sequence is 14 residues long. CDR3 amino acids: CASSLSRRGGGYTF. The CDR3 DNA reads as TGTGCCAGCAGCTTAAGCCGACGGGGAGGAGGCTACACCTTC.

This sequence joins TRBV7-9 and TRBJ2-7; the D call may be TRBD1 or TRBD2 (6 bases each). CDR1 and CDR2 (germline): SEHNR, FQNEAQ (reference sequence). Trimming removed 5 bases from V and 1 base from J, with 18 bases in between. The CDR3 runs to 16 residues. In DNA, the CDR3 is TGTGCCAGCAGCCCCCCGGGGGCAGGGGATTCCTACGAGCAGTACTTC. Translated: CASSPPGAGDSYEQYF.

The sample holds many counts of this clonotype. The V gene is TRBV7-8, the J gene TRBJ2-3, with D maybe TRBD1 (6 bases). Germline CDR1 reads SGHVS; CDR2 reads FQNEAQ. This CDR3 contains 14 residues. Trimming removed 5 bases at V and 1 base at J, with 10 bases between. The CDR3 sequence is CASSRQVGTDTQYF. In nucleotides, the CDR3 is TGTGCCAGCAGCCGACAGGTTGGCACAGATACGCAGTATTTT.

This clonotype has a count of ten or more. The V call is TRBV5-1, the J call TRBJ2-2; 9 bases are a match to TRBD2. The CDR3 is made up of 19 amino acids. The junction had 10 bases not matched to a gene; V was cut back by 0 bases and J by 1 base. Per germline, CDR1 SGHRS and CDR2 YFSETQ. This CDR3 is CASSLAAGLAGMNTGELFF. The CDR3 nucleotides read TGCGCCAGCAGCTTGGCAGCTGGTCTAGCGGGAATGAACACCGGGGAGCTGTTTTTT.

This clonotype was seen ten or more times. The genes are TRBV7-3 and TRBJ2-2; perhaps TRBD2 as D (5 bases). V lost 5 bases to trimming and J lost 5 bases, with 12 bases between them. Germline CDR1 SGHTA, CDR2 FQGTGA. This CDR3 has 14 residues. The CDR3 DNA reads as TGTGCCAGCAGCCCAACTAGTTTTACCGGGGAGCTGTTTTTT. Translation gives CASSPTSFTGELFF.

This clonotype came up many times. V usage is TRBV5-1 and J usage is TRBJ2-7; 14 bases are a match to TRBD2. The CDR3 loop spans 16 amino acids. Germline CDR1 is SGHRS and CDR2 is YFSETQ. V shed 1 base, J shed 4 bases, and the junction held 4 bases outside the gene matches. In nucleotides, the CDR3 is TGCGCCAGCAGCTTGATCGGGACTAGCGGGAGTTACGAGCAGTACTTC. Protein product: CASSLIGTSGSYEQYF.

The CDR3 nucleotides read TGTGCCAGCAGCGCCTGGGACAGGTTTTTGATTCAGCAGTACTTC. Translated, it gives CASSAWDRFLIQQYF. The V and J genes are TRBV7-2 and TRBJ2-7, with 8 bases matching TRBD1. From germline, CDR1 is SGHTA and CDR2 FQGNSA. V was pared by 5 bases and J by 8 bases, with 14 bases of the junction left unmatched. The CDR3 loop spans 15 amino acids.

This clonotype was seen at least ten times. The CDR3 loop is CASSSFPLFRETQYF. The CDR3 nucleotides read TGCGCCAGCAGCTCGTTCCCCTTATTTCGGGAGACCCAGTACTTC. V is TRBV5-1 and J is TRBJ2-5; no reliable D call. The germline V gene encodes CDR1 SGHRS and CDR2 YFSETQ. Trimming pared 3 bases from V and 5 bases from J, leaving 17 bases between. The CDR3 contains 15 residues.

The V gene is TRBV4-1, the J gene TRBJ1-6; perhaps TRBD1 as D (6 bases). This CDR3 comprises 17 residues. Trimming shortened V by 0 bases and J by 7 bases, and 16 bases separated the two germline ends. Germline values: CDR1 MGHRA, CDR2 YSYEKL. This CDR3 is CASSQELGRGGNSPLHF. CDR3 DNA: TGCGCCAGCAGCCAAGAGCTAGGTAGGGGGGGAAATTCACCCCTCCACTTT.

The V call is TRBV11-2, the J call TRBJ1-2; D ambiguous. Trimming pared 0 bases from V and 8 bases from J, leaving 10 bases between. This CDR3 is 13 amino acids long. The germline gives CDR1 SGHAT, CDR2 FQNNGV. The CDR3 reads CASSLEMVEGYTF. The CDR3 region has the DNA TGTGCCAGCAGCTTAGAGATGGTTGAAGGCTACACCTTC.

The chain is built from TRBV2 and TRBJ2-5, with 11 bases aligning to TRBD2. This CDR3 contains 17 residues. Trimming took 8 bases from V and 2 from J; bases not matched to a gene: 13. The germline V gene has CDR1 SNHLY and CDR2 FYNNEI. The CDR3 reads CASGVEGLAGGQETQYF. CDR3 coding DNA: TGTGCCAGCGGCGTGGAGGGTTTAGCGGGAGGGCAAGAGACCCAGTACTTC.

This clonotype has a single count. The chain uses TRBV7-9 and TRBJ1-6, with TRBD1 as a possible D gene (5 bases). In germline, CDR1 is SEHNR, CDR2 FQNEAQ (reference sequence). The CDR3 extends over 15 amino acids. The ends were cut back, 1 base at V and 9 bases at J, with 13 bases in the middle. The CDR3 bases are TGTGCCAGCAGCTTAGGACGAGGACATATTTCACCCCTCCACTTT. It is translated as CASSLGRGHISPLHF. The entire variable domain, with the rest obtained from reference TRBV7-9 and TRBJ1-6, is as follows: DTGVSQNPRHKITKRGQNVTFRCDPISEHNRLYWYRQTLGQGPEFLTYFQNEAQLEKSRLLSDRFSAERPKGSFSTLEIQRTEQGDSAMYLCASSLGRGHISPLHFGNGTRLTVT.